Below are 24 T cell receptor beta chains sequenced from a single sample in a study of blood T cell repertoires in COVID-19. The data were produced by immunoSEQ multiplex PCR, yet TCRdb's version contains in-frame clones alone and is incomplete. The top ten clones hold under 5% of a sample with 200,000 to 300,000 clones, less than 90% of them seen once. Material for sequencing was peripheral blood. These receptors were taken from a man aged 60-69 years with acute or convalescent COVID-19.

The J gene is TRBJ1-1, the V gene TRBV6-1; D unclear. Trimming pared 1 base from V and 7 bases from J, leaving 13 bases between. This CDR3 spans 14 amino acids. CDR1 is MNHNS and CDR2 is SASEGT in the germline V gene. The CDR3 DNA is TGTGCCAGCAGTGAAGGCTTCAACTCCCTTGAAGCTTTCTTT. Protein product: CASSEGFNSLEAFF.

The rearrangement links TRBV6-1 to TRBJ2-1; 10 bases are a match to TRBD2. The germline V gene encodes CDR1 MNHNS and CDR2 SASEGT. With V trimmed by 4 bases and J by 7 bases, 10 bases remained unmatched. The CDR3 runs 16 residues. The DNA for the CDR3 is TGTGCCAGCAGTGTGGCCTGGAGCGGGGGGGCGAATGAGCAGTTCTTC. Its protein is CASSVAWSGGANEQFF.

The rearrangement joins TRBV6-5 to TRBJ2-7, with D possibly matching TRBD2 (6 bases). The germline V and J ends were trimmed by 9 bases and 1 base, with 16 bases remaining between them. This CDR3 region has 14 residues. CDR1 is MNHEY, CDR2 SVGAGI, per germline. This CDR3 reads CASGREFRSYEQYF. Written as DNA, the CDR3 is TGTGCCAGTGGCCGGGAGTTTAGGTCCTACGAGCAGTACTTC.

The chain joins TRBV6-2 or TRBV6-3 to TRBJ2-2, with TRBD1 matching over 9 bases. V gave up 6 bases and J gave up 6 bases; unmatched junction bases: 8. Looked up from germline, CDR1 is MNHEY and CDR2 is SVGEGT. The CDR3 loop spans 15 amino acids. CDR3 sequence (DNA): TGTGCCAGCAGCCAAGGACAGGGGAGATCCGGGGAGCTGTTTTTT. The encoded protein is CASSQGQGRSGELFF.

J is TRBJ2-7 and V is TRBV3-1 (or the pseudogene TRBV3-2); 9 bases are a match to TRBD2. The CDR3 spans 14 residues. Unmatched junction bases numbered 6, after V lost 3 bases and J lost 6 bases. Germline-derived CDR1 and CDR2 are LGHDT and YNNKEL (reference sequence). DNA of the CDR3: TGTGCCAGCAGCCAGCGGGAGGGCCGGGGCGAGCAGTACTTC. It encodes CASSQREGRGEQYF.

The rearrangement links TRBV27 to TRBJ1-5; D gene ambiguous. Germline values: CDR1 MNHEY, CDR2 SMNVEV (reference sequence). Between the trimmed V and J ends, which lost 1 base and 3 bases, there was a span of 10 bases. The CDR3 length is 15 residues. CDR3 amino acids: CASSLFYGFNQPQHF. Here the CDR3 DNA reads TGTGCCAGCAGTTTATTCTACGGGTTCAATCAGCCCCAGCATTTT.

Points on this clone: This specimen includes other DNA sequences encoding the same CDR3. CDR3 nucleotides: TGTGCCAGTAGTACAAGGGGGAACACTGAAGCTTTCTTT. It yields the protein CASSTRGNTEAFF. The chain joins TRBV19 to TRBJ1-1, with TRBD1 as a possible D gene (5 bases). The CDR3 length is 13 residues. V lost 4 bases and J 1 base, leaving 7 bases between the germline ends. Germline-derived CDR1 and CDR2 are LNHDA and SQIVND (reference sequence).

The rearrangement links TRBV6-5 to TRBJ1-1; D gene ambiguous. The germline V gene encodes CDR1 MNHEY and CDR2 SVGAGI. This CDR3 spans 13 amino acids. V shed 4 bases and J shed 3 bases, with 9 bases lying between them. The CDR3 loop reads CASSSLRYTEAFF. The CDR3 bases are TGTGCCAGCAGTTCCTTACGGTACACTGAAGCTTTCTTT.

The CDR3 DNA reads TGTGCCACCAGCAGAGGTTTGACAACCGTAAGCACAGATACGCAGTATTTT. Translated: CATSRGLTTVSTDTQYF. The chain uses TRBV15 and TRBJ2-3; D is undetermined. Germline assignment: CDR1 LNHNV and CDR2 YYDKDF (reference sequence). This CDR3 contains 17 residues. The V end was cut by 1 base, the J end by 0 bases, with 14 bases between.

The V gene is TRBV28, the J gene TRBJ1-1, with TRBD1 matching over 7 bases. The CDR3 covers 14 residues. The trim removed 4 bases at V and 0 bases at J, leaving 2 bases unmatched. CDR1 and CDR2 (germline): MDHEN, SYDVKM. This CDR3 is CASSSGQMNTEAFF. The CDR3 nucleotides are TGTGCCAGCAGTTCGGGACAGATGAACACTGAAGCTTTCTTT.

Here the CDR3 reads CASSATGTSDYEQYF. As DNA, the CDR3 is TGTGCCAGCAGCGCTACCGGGACTAGCGATTACGAGCAGTACTTC. This chain links TRBV5-7 with TRBJ2-7; 10 bases fit TRBD2. TRBV5-7 is filed as an ORF, its function uncertain. This CDR3 has 15 amino acids. After removal of 4 bases from V and 4 bases from J, the junction contained 8 bases not matched to a gene.

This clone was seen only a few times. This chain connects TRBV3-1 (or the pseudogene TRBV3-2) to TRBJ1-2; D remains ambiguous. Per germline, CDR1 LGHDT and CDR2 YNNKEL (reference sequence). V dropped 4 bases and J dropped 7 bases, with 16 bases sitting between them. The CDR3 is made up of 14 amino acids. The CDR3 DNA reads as TGTGCCAGCAGCCGGATGACTCTAACGGGTGGCTACACCTTC. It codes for CASSRMTLTGGYTF.

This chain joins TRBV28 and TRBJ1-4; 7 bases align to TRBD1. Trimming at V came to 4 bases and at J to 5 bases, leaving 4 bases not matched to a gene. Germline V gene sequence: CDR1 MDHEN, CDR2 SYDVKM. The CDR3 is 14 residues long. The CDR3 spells CASSSDRENEKLFF. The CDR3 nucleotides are TGTGCCAGCAGTTCCGACAGGGAGAATGAAAAACTGTTTTTT.

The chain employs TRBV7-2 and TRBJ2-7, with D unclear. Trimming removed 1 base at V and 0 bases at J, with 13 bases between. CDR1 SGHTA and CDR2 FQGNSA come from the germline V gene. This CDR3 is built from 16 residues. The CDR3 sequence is CASSLGPMGLSYEQYF. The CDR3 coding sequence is TGTGCCAGCAGCTTAGGTCCCATGGGCCTCTCCTACGAGCAGTACTTC.

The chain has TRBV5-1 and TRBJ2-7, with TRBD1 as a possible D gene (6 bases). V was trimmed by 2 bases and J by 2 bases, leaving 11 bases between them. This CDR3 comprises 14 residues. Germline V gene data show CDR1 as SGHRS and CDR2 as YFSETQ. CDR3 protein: CASSFRDTAYEQYF. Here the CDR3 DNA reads TGCGCCAGCAGCTTCCGGGACACGGCCTACGAGCAGTACTTC.

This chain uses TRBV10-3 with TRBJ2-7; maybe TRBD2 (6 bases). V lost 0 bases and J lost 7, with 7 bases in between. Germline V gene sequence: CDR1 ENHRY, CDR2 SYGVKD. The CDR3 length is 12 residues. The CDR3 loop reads CAISESGREQYF. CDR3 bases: TGTGCCATCAGTGAGTCCGGGAGAGAGCAGTACTTC.

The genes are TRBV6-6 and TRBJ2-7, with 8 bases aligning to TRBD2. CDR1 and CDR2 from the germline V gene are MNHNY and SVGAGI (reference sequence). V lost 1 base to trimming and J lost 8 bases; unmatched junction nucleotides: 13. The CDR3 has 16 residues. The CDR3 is CASSYFDGGGPLQQYF. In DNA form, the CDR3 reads TGTGCCAGCAGTTACTTTGATGGCGGGGGGCCTTTGCAGCAGTACTTC.

The CDR3, as DNA: TGCAGCGTTGTAAGGTGGGCGAAGGCAGAGACCCAGTACTTC. The encoded protein is CSVVRWAKAETQYF. V and J are TRBV29-1 and TRBJ2-5, with unresolved D. The CDR3 length is 14 residues. Trimming removed 4 bases at V and 4 bases at J, with 16 bases between. CDR1 and CDR2 from the germline V gene are SQVTM and ANQGSEA.

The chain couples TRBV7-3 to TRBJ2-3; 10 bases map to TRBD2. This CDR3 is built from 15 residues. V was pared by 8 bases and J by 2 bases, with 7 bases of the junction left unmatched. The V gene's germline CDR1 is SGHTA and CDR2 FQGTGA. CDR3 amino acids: CASALSGGVTDTQYF. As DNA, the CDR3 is TGTGCCAGCGCCCTCAGCGGGGGGGTCACAGATACGCAGTATTTT.

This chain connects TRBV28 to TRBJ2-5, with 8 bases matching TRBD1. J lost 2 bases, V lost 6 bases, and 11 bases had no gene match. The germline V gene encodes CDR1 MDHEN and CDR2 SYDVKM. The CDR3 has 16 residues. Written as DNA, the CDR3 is TGTGCCAGCAGCCGACCAGGGACAGGCGTGCAAGAGACCCAGTACTTC. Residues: CASSRPGTGVQETQYF.

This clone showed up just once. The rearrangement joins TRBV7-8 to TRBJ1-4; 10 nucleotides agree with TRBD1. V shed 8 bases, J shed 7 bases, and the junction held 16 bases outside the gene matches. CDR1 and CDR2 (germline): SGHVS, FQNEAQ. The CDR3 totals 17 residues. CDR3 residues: CASSHTPPRDRGEKLFF. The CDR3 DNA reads TGTGCCAGCTCCCACACCCCCCCCCGGGACAGGGGTGAAAAACTGTTTTTT.

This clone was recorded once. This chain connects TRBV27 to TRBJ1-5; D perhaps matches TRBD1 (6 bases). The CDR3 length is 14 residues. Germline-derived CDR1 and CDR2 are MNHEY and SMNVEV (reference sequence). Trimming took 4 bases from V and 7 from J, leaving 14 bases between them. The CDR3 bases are TGTGCCAGCAGTTCCTATTACAGGGACCAGCCCCAGCATTTT. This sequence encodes CASSSYYRDQPQHF.

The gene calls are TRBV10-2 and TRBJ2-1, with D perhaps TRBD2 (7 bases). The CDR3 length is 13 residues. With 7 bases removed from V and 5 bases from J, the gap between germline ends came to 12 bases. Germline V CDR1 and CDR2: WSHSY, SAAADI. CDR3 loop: CASKGDYHNEQFF. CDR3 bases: TGCGCCAGCAAGGGGGACTATCACAATGAGCAGTTCTTC.

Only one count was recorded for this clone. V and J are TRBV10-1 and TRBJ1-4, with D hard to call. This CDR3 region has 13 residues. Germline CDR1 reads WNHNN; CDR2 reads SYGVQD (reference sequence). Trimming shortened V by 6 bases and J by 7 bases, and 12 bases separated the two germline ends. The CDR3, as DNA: TGCGCCAGCAGAGGCAGTCGACTTGAAAAACTGTTTTTT. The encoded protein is CASRGSRLEKLFF.